The source of this T cell receptor beta chain is a study of a mutant IDH1 vaccine in newly diagnosed glioma. In regard to this clone: Its antigen is currently unknown.

Germline V gives CDR1 SGHVS, CDR2 FQNEAQ. This CDR3 is 17 amino acids long. Trimming took 1 base from V and 0 from J, leaving 13 bases between them. The study, taken as a whole, reports: Of the patients, approximately 93% had vaccine-induced immune responses.

The protocol was immunoSEQ multiplex PCR, while the TCRdb copy is restricted to in-frame clones and leaves out a portion. The sample has about 60,000 clones; about 88% are singletons. Regarding time point: week 11, during vaccination. A 20-mer mutant IDH1 peptide at 300 ug was injected subcutaneously with topical imiquimod. V is TRBV7-8 and J is TRBJ1-3; D is unresolved. The origin of this receptor is a woman in her fifties or sixties with glioma. The sequencing used PBMCs, collected from a glioma patient whose treatment included an IDH1 peptide vaccine. CDR3 bases: TGTGCCAGCAGCTTAGTTGTGGCTGGGAGCTCTGGAAACACCATATATTTT. Translated, it gives CASSLVVAGSSGNTIYF. Supplemented by reference TRBV7-8 and TRBJ1-3, the full variable domain reads GAGVSQSPRYKVAKRGQDVALRCDPISGHVSLFWYQQALGQGPEFLTYFQNEAQLDKSGLPSDRFFAERPEGSVSTLKIQRTQQEDSAVYLCASSLVVAGSSGNTIYFGEGSWLTVV.